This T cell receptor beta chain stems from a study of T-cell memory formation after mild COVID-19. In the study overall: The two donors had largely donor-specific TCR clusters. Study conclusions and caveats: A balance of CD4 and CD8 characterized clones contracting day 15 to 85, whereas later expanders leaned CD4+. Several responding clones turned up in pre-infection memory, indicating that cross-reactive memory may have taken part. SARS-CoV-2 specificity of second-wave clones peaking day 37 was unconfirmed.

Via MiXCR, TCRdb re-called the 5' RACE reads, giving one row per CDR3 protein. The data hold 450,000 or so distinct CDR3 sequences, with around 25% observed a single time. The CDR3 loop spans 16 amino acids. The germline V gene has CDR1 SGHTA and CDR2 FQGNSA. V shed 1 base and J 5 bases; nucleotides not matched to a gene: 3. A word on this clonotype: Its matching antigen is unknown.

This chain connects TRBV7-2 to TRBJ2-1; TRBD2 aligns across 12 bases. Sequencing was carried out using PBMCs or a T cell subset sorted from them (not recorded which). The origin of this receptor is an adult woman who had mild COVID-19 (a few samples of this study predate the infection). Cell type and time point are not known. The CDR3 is CASSLGPSGGDNEQFF. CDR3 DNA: TGTGCCAGCAGCTTAGGTCCTAGCGGGGGGGACAATGAGCAGTTCTTC.